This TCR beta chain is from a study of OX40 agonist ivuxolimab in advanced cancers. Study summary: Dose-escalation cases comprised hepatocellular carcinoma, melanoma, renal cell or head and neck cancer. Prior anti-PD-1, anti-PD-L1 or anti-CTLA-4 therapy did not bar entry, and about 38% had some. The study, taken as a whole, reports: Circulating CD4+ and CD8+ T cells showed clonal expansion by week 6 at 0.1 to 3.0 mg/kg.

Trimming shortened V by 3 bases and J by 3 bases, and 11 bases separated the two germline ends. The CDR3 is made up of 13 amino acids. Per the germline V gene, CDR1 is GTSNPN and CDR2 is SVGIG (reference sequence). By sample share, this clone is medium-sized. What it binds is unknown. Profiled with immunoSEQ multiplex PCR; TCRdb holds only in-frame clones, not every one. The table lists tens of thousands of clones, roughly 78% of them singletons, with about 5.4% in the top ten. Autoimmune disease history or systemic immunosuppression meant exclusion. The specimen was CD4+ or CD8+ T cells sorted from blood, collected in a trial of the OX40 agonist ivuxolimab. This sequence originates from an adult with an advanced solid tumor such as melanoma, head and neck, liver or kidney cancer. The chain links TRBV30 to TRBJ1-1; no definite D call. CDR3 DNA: TGTGCCTGGAGGAAGGGTATGTACACTGAAGCTTTCTTT. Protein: CAWRKGMYTEAFF.